The sequence of this TCR beta chain was determined in a study of blood T cell repertoires in COVID-19 (dated by TCRdb to about 2020). A note on the overall study: Samples from collaborators originated in the United States, Italy and Spain and spanned both the acute and convalescent phases of COVID-19. HLA class I and class II types, where available, came from metadata supplied by the sample provider rather than from assay-based typing. Samples came from the ongoing ImmuneRACE study (first 160 participants) plus 1,254 subjects from 6 global collaborators. Deeply sampled blood TCRbeta repertoires from subjects exposed to, actively infected with, or recovered from COVID-19 were included in the dataset. The repertoires were released in a freely available public database intended as a resource for research on the immune response to SARS-CoV-2. A de-identified subject ID, COVID-19 status, age in years and sex were almost always included in the sample metadata. The material from the prospective study consisted of cDNA or gDNA derived from T cells, B-cell-depleted T cells, or PBMCs.

Enrolling through a virtual design, the prospective study's participants ranged in age from roughly 18 to 100 years and lived across roughly 23 United States geographic areas. In the prospective study, participants were assigned to cohorts based on the clinical history participants reported in a screening survey and a study questionnaire. ImmuneRACE Cohort 3 recovered participants were defined by two consecutive negative NP/OP PCR tests, healthcare professional clearance, or symptom resolution. Each participant in the prospective study had whole blood, serum and a nasopharyngeal or oropharyngeal swab collected by mobile phlebotomists. Participants in the prospective study had the option to provide additional blood draws and questionnaires over a 2-month period. Before DNA extraction, blood samples from the prospective study were shipped at room temperature or frozen. As regards this clone: The clone's antigen remains unknown. Base qualities are missing; no much larger clone stands one base away.

Including the terminal cysteine and phenylalanine, the CDR3 comprises 16 residues. The kept DNA is CDR3 alone, 48 bases in frame from the first base. The germline V gene (reference sequence) supplies CDR1 SEHNR and CDR2 FQNEAQ. V trim: 6 bases; J trim: 2 bases; unmatched bases: 12. Results the study describes overall, beyond this receptor: How much clinical and demographic metadata was included differed by source and by participant, and the metadata was provided uncurated.

TCRbeta CDR3 regions were amplified from genomic DNA using the immunoSEQ Assay, a bias-controlled multiplex PCR. Per the original workflow: The number of nucleated cells in each sample was estimated by amplification of reference gene primers within the assay. Sequence reads were collapsed and filtered to measure the absolute abundance of every unique TCRbeta CDR3 rearrangement. For each sample, productive Simpson clonality was calculated by taking the square root of Simpson's diversity index across productive rearrangements. Not all clones reach the TCRdb copy of this immuneACCESS table, which keeps in-frame sequences only. Checked studies attribute under half of the gap to unresolved V genes and leave the rest unexplained. The DNA gave D and trimming, while V, J and clone size come from that table. The sample includes about 300,000 clones, with 80% to 90% observed a single time. Jointly, the top ten make up over 2% of the sample.

The TCR originated in a man younger than 45 who had recovered from COVID-19. Here the chain combines TRBV7-9 and TRBJ1-1, with 7 bases in between that match TRBD1. The specimen sequenced was PBMCs or T cells enriched from blood (not recorded which). This receptor has the CDR3 CASRPKIGTVNTEAFF. The bases are TGTGCCAGCAGGCCAAAAATCGGGACAGTTAACACTGAAGCTTTCTTT.